What follows is one TCR beta chain and its context. Time point indicated: peripheral blood 6 weeks after treatment start. This specimen belongs to a study of PD-L1 blockade in urothelial cancer. Study in general: Between 0 and 3 chemotherapy regimens preceded treatment for each patient. Researchers found blood samples held a median of roughly 140,000 T cells.

What went into each PCR as a spike was synthetic TCR analog templates. Here immunoSEQ multiplex PCR was the method, and the copy in TCRdb shows in-frame clones only, minus some. The data hold about 120,000 clones, with approximately 90% observed a single time. Trimming cost V 5 bases and J 0 bases; bases outside gene matches: 8. Looked up from germline, CDR1 is SGHTA and CDR2 is FQGNSA. There are 17 residues in the CDR3. The V call is TRBV7-2, the J call TRBJ2-2, with 8 bases that match TRBD2. The sequencing used PBMCs, collected around atezolizumab (anti-PD-L1) treatment. This clonotype was sampled from a man aged 60-69 years with urothelial cancer. CDR3 in DNA: TGTGCCAGCAGCCAGACTAGCGCCCTAGCGAACACCGGGGAGCTGTTTTTT. As protein: CASSQTSALANTGELFF.